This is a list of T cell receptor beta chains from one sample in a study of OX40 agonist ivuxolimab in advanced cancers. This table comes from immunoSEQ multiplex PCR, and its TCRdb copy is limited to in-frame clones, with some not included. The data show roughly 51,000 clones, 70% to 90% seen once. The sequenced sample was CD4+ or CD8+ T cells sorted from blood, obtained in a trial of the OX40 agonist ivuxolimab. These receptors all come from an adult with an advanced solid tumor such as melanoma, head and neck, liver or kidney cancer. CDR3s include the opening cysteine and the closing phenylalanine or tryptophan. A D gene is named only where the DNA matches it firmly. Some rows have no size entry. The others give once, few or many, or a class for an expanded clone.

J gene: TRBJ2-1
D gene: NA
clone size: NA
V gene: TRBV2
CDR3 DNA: TGTGCCAGCAGTGAATTCCCCCTGGGGCAGTTCTTC
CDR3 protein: CASSEFPLGQFF

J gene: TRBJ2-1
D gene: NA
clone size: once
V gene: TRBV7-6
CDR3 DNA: TGTGCCAGCAGCGTGGGGAGAGGGGAGCAGTTCTTC
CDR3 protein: CASSVGRGEQFF

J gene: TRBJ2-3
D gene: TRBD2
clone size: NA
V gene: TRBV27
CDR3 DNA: TGTGCCAGCAGTTCCTGGACTAGCGCGGGAGATACGCAGTATTTT
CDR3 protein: CASSSWTSAGDTQYF

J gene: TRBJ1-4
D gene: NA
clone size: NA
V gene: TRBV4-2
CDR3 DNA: TGTGCCAGCAGCCAAGATCGACCAAATGAAAAACTGTTTTTT
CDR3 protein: CASSQDRPNEKLFF

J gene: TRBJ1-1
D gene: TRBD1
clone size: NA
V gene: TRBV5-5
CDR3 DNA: TGTGCCAGCAGCGCGGACAGGGGGCACACTGAAGCTTTCTTT
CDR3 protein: CASSADRGHTEAFF

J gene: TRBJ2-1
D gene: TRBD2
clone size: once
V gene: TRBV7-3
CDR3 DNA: TGTGCCAGCAGCTCTATACCGGGGGGGCCGAGCTCCTACAATGAGCAGTTCTTC
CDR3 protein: CASSSIPGGPSSYNEQFF

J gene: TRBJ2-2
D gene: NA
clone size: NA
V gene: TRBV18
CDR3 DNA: TGTGCCAGCTCACCATTCTCGGACAACACCGGGGAGCTGTTTTTT
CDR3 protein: CASSPFSDNTGELFF

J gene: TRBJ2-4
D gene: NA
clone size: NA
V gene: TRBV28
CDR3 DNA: TGTGCCAGCAGTTTGATCCTGGCCAAAAACATTCAGTACTTC
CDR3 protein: CASSLILAKNIQYF

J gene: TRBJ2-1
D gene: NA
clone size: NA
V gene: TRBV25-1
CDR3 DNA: TGTGCCAGCAGCCCTGGAGGGACACCCTCGTTCTATGAGCAGTTCTTC
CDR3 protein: CASSPGGTPSFYEQFF

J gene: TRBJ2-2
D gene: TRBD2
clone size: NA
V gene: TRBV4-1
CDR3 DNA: TGCGCCAGCAGTCTGGGGCTAGCGGGACTCACCGGGGAGCTGTTTTTT
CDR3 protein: CASSLGLAGLTGELFF

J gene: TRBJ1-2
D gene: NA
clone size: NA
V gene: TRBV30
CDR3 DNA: TGTGCCTGCAACCGCCCTTATGGCTACACCTTC
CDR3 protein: CACNRPYGYTF

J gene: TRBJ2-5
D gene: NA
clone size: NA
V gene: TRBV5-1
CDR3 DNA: TGCGCCAGCAGCCGAAGCCAGCAAGAGACCCAGTACTTC
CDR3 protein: CASSRSQQETQYF

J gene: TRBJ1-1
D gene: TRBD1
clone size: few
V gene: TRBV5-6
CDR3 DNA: TGTGCCAGCAGCTGGGGACAGGGGGACACTGAAGCTTTCTTT
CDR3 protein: CASSWGQGDTEAFF

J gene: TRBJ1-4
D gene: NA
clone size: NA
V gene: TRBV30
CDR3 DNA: TGTGCCTGGAGCAGGGCGAATGAAAAACTGTTTTTT
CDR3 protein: CAWSRANEKLFF

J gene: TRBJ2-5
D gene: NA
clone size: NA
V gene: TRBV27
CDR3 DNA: TGTGCCAGCTCCCCGGGGGTCCCAGTGGGGACCCAGTACTTC
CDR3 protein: CASSPGVPVGTQYF

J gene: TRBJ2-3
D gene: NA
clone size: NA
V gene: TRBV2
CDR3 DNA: TGTGCCAGCAGTGAGGACGCTACGCAGTATTTT
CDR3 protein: CASSEDATQYF

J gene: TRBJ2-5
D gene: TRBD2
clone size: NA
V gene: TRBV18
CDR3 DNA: TGTGCCAGCTCACGGTTGGGTAGCGGGAGATCCCAAGAGACCCAGTACTTC
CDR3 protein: CASSRLGSGRSQETQYF

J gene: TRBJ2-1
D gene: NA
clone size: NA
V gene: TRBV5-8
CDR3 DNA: TGTGCCAGCAGCTTGGTTACAGGCCCCTACAATGAGCAGTTCTTC
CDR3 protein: CASSLVTGPYNEQFF

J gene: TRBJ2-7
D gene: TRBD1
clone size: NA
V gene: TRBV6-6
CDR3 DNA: TGTGCCAGCAGGGCACAGGGGGGAGGTCTTCGGGAGCAGTACTTC
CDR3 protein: CASRAQGGGLREQYF

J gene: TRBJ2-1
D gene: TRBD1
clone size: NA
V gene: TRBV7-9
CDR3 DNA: TGTGCCAGCAGCTTACACAGGGGAGAAATGGTCTTC
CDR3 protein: CASSLHRGEMVF

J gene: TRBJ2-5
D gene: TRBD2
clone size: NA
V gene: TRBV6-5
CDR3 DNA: TGTGCCAGCAGTAGAGACAGAAGCGGGGGTTTGACCCAGTACTTC
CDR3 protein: CASSRDRSGGLTQYF

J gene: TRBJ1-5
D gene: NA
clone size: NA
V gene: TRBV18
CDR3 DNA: TGTGCCAGCTCACCGACGGAGGGTCAGCCCCAGCATTTT
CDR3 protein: CASSPTEGQPQHF

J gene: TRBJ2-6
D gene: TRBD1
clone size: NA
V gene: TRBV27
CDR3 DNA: TGTGCCAGCATCGGGACAGGGGGCGAACGAATTGGGGCCAACGTCCTGACTTTC
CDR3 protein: CASIGTGGERIGANVLTF

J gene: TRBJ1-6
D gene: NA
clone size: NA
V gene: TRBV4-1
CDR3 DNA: TGCGCCAGCAGCCAGAACCCCAGCGGGACTGACAACGAGCCCCTCCACTTT
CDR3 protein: CASSQNPSGTDNEPLHF

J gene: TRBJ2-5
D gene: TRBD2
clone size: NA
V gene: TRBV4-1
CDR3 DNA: TGCGCCAGCAGCCAAGAGGGGAGGACTAGCGGTTCTGGGGAGACCCAGTACTTC
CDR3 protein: CASSQEGRTSGSGETQYF

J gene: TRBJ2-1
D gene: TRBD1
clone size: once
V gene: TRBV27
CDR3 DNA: TGTGCCAGCAGTCCCTTAGGGGGCCCGGGACAGGGGATGAATGAGCAGTTCTTC
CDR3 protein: CASSPLGGPGQGMNEQFF

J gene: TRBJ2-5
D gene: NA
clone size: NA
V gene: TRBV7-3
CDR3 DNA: TGTGCCAGCAGCACAATGGGCGGCACCCAAGAGACCCAGTACTTC
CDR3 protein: CASSTMGGTQETQYF

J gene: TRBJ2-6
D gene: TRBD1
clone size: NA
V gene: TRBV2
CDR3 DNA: TGTGCCAGACTCTCAGGGGGTTTTTCTGGGGCCAACGTCCTGACTTTC
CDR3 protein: CARLSGGFSGANVLTF

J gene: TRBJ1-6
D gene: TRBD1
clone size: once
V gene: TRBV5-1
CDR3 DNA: TGCGCCAGCAGCTTGAGGGGGCAAGGGAATTCACCCCTCCACTTT
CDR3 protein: CASSLRGQGNSPLHF

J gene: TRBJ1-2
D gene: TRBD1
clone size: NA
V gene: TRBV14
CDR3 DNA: TGTGCCAGCAGCTCACGGGACAGGGGAAACTATGGCTACACCTTC
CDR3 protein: CASSSRDRGNYGYTF

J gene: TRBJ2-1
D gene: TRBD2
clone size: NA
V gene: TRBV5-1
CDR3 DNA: TGCGCCAGCAGCTTGGATCCAGCGGGAGGGTGGAATGAGCAGTTCTTC
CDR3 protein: CASSLDPAGGWNEQFF

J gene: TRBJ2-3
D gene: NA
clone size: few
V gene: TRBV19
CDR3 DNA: TGTGCCAGTAGTACCAACTCGCCAGGTACGCAGTATTTT
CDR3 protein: CASSTNSPGTQYF

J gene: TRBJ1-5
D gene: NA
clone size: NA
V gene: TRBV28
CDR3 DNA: TGTGCCAGCAGTTTCCTAAATCTGGGGAGGAGAGGCAATCAGCCCCAGCATTTT
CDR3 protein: CASSFLNLGRRGNQPQHF

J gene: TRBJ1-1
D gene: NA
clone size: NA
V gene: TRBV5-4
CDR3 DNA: TGTGCCAGCAGCTTGGCCGGAAAACAGGGTGGGCTCCGCACTGAAGCTTTCTTT
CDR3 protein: CASSLAGKQGGLRTEAFF

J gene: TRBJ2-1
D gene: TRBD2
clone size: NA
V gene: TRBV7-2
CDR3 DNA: TGTGCCAGCAGGTTAGGGGGACTAGCGGAGAGGGTCAATGAGCAGTTCTTC
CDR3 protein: CASRLGGLAERVNEQFF